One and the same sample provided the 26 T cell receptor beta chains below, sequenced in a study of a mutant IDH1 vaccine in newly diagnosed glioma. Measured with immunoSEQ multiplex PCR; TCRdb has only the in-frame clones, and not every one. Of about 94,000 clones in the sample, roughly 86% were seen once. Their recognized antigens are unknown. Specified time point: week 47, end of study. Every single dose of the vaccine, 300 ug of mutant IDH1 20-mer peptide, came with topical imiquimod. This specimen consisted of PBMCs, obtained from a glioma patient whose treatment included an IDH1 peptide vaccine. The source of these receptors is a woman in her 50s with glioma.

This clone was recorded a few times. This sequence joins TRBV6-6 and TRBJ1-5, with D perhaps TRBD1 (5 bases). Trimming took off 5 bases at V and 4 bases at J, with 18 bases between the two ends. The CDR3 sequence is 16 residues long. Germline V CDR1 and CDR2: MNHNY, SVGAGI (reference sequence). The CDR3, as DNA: TGTGCCAGCAGTCCCAGCCCCGACAGTGCGAATCAGCCCCAGCATTTT. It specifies CASSPSPDSANQPQHF.

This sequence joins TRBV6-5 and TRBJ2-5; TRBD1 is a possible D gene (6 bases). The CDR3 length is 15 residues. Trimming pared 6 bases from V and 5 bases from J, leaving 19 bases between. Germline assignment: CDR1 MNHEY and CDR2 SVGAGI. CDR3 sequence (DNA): TGTGCCAGCAGCCGTACGACAGGAAGAGGGGAGACCCAGTACTTC. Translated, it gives CASSRTTGRGETQYF.

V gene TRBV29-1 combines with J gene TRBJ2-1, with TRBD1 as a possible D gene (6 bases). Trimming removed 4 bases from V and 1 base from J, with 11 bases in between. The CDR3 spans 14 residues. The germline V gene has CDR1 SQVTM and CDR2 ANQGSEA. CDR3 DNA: TGCAGCGTTGGCACCAGGGGATCCTACAATGAGCAGTTCTTC. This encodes CSVGTRGSYNEQFF.

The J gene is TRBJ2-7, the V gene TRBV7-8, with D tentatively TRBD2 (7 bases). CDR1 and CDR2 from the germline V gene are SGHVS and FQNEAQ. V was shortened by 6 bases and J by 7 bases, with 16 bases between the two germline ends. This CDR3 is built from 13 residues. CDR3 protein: CASSLGGGGEQYF. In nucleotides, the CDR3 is TGTGCCAGCAGTCTAGGCGGGGGCGGTGAGCAGTACTTC.

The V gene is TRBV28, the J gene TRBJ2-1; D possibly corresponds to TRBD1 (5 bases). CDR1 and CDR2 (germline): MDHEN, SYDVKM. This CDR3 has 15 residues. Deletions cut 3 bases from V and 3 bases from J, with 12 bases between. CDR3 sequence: CASSFLDTGYNEQFF. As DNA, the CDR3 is TGTGCCAGCAGTTTCCTGGACACGGGCTACAATGAGCAGTTCTTC.

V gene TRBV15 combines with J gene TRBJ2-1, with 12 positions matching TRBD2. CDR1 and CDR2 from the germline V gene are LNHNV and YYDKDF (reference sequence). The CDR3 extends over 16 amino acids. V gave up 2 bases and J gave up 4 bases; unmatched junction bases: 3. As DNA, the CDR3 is TGTGCCACCAGCAGACTCCTAGCGGGAGGGTACAATGAGCAGTTCTTC. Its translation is CATSRLLAGGYNEQFF.

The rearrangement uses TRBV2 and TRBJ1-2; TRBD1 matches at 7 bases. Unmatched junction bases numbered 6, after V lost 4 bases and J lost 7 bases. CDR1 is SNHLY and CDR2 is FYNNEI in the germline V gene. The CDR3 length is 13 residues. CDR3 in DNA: TGTGCCAGCAGTGCCCGACAGGGACGTGGCTACACCTTC. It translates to CASSARQGRGYTF.

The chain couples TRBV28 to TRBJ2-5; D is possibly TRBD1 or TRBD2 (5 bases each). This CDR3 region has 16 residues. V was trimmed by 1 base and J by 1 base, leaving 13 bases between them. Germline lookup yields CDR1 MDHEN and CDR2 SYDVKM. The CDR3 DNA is TGTGCCAGCAGTTTATCCGGGGCCGGGTCCCAAGAGACCCAGTACTTC. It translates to CASSLSGAGSQETQYF.

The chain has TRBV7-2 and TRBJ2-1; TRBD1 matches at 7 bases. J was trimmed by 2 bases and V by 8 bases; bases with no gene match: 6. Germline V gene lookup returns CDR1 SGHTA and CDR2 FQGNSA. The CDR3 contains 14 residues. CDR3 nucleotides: TGTGCCAGCGGTACAGGGGAACCCTACAATGAGCAGTTCTTC. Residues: CASGTGEPYNEQFF.

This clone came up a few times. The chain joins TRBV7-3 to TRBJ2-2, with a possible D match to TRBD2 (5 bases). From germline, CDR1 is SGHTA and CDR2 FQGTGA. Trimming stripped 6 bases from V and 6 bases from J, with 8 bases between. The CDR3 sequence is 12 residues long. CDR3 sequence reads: CASSRGSGELFF. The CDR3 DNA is TGTGCCAGCAGTCGCGGGTCCGGGGAGCTGTTTTTT. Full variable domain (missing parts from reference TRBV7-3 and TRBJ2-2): GAGVSQTPSNKVTEKGKYVELRCDPISGHTALYWYRQSLGQGPEFLIYFQGTGAADDSGLPNDRFFAVRPEGSVSTLKIQRTERGDSAVYLCASSRGSGELFFGEGSRLTVL.

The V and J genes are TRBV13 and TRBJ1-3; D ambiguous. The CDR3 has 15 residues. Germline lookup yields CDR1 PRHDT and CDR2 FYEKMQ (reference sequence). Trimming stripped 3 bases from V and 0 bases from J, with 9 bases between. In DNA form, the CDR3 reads TGTGCCAGCAGCTTGCTACCCGCCTCTGGAAACACCATATATTTT. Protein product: CASSLLPASGNTIYF.

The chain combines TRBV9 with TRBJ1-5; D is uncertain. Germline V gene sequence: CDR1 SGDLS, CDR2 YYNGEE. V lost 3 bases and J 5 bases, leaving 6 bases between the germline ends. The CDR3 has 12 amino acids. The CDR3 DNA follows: TGTGCCAGCAGCGACGGGTATCAGCCCCAGCATTTT. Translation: CASSDGYQPQHF. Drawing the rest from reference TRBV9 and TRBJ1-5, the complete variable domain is DSGVTQTPKHLITATGQRVTLRCSPRSGDLSVYWYQQSLDQGLQFLIQYYNGEERAKGNILERFSAQQFPDLHSELNLSSLELGDSALYFCASSDGYQPQHFGDGTRLSIL.

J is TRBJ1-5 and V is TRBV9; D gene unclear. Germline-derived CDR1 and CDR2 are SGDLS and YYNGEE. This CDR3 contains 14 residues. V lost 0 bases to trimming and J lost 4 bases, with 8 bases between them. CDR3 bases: TGTGCCAGCAGCGTAGGGGTGGAAAATCAGCCCCAGCATTTT. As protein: CASSVGVENQPQHF.

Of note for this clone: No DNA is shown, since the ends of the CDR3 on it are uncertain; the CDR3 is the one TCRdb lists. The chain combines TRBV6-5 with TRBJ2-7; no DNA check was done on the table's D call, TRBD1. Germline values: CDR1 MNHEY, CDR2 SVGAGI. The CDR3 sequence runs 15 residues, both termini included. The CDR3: CASSSSTGGTDEQYF.

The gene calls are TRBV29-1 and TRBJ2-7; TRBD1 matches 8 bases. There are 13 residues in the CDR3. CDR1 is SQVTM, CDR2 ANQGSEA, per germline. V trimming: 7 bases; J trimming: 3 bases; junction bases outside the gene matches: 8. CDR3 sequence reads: CSATFRGLYEQYF. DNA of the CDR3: TGCAGCGCTACGTTCAGGGGGCTCTACGAGCAGTACTTC.

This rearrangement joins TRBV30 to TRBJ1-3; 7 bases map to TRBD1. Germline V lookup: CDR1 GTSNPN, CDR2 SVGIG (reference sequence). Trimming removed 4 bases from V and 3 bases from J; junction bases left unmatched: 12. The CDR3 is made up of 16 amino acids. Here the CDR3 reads CAWMDNRGVDGNTIYF. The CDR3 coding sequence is TGTGCCTGGATGGATAACAGGGGTGTCGATGGAAACACCATATATTTT. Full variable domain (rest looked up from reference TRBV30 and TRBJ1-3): SQTIHQWPATLVQPVGSPLSLECTVEGTSNPNLYWYRQAAGRGLQLLFYSVGIGQISSEVPQNLSASRPQDRQFILSSKKLLLSDSGFYLCAWMDNRGVDGNTIYFGEGSWLTVV.

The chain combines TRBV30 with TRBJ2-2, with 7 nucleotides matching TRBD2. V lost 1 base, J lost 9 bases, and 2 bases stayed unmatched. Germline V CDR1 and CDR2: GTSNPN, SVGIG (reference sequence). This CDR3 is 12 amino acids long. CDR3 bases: TGTGCCTGGAGTGCCAGCGGGAGGGAGCTGTTTTTT. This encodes CAWSASGRELFF.

The CDR3 coding sequence is TGTGCCAGCAACGAAAAGGGTCTTGAGGGGCAGACTGAAGCTTTCTTT. This encodes CASNEKGLEGQTEAFF. The rearrangement joins TRBV7-3 to TRBJ1-1; D is perhaps TRBD1 (5 bases). The V gene lost 7 bases and the J gene lost 5 bases, with 23 bases spanning the gap. The germline CDR1 and CDR2 sequences are SGHTA and FQGTGA. The CDR3 runs to 16 residues. The whole variable domain, filled in from reference TRBV7-3 and TRBJ1-1, reads GAGVSQTPSNKVTEKGKYVELRCDPISGHTALYWYRQSLGQGPEFLIYFQGTGAADDSGLPNDRFFAVRPEGSVSTLKIQRTERGDSAVYLCASNEKGLEGQTEAFFGQGTRLTVV.

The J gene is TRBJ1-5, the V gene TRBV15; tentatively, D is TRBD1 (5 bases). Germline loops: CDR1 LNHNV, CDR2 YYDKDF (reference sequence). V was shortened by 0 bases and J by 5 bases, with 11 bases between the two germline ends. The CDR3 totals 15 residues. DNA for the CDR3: TGTGCCACCAGCAGAGAAGGGGCGCCCCATCAGCCCCAGCATTTT. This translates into CATSREGAPHQPQHF.

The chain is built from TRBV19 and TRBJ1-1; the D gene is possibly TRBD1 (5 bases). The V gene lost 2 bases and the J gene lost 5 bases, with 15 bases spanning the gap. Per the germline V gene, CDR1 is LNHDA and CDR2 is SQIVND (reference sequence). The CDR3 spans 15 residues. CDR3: CASSIIRVRGTEAFF. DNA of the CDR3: TGTGCCAGTAGTATAATCAGGGTACGGGGGACTGAAGCTTTCTTT.

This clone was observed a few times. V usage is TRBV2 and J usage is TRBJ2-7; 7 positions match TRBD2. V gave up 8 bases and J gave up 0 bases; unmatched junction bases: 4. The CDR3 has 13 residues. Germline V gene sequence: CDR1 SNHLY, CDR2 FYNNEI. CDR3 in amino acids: CASSSGSSYEQYF. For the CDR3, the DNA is TGTGCCAGCTCTAGCGGAAGCTCCTACGAGCAGTACTTC.

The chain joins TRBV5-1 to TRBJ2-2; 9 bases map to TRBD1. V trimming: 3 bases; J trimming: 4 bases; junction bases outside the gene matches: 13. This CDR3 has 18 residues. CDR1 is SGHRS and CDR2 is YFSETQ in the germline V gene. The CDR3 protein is CASSSSSGTGRGTGELFF. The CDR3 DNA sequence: TGCGCCAGCAGCTCCTCTTCCGGGACAGGGCGTGGCACCGGGGAGCTGTTTTTT.

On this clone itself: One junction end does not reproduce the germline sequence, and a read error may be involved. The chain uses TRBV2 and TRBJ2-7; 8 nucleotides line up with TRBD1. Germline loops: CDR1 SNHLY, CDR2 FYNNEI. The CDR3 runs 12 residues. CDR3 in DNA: TGTGCCAGCAGTCGCGGACAGGGTAATTACCCCTTC. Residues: CASSRGQGNYPF.

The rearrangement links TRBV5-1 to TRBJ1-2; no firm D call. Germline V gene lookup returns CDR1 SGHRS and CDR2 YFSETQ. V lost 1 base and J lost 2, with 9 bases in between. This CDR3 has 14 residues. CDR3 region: CASSLYKDNYGYTF. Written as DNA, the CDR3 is TGCGCCAGCAGCTTGTACAAGGACAACTATGGCTACACCTTC.

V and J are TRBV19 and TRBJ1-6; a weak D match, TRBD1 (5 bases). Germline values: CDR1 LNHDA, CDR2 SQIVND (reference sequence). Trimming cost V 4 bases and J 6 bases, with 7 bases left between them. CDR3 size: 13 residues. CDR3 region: CASSSTGNSPLHF. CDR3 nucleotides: TGTGCCAGTAGTAGCACAGGTAATTCACCCCTCCACTTT. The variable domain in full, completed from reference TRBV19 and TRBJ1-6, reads DGGITQSPKYLFRKEGQNVTLSCEQNLNHDAMYWYRQDPGQGLRLIYYSQIVNDFQKGDIAEGYSVSREKKESFPLTVTSAQKNPTAFYLCASSSTGNSPLHFGNGTRLTVT.

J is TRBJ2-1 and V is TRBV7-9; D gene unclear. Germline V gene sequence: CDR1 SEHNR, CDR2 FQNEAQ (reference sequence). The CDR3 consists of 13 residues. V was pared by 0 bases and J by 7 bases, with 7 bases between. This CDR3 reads CASSLAGANEQFF. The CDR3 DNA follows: TGTGCCAGCAGCTTAGCGGGCGCGAATGAGCAGTTCTTC.